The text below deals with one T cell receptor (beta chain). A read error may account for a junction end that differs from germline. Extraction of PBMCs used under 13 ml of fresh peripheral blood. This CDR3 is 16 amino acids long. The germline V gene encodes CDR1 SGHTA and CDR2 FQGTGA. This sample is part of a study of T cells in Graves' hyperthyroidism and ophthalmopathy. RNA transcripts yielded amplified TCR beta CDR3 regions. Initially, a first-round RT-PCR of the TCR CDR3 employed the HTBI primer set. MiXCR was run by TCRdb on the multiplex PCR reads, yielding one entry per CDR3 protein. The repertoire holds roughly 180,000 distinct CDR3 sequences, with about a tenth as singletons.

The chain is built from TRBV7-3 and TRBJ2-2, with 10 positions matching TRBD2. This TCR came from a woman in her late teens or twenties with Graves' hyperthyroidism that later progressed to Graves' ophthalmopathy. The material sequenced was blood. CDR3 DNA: TGTGCCAGCAGCTTAAGGCCAATAGCGGGAGGAGGGGGGCTGTTTTTT. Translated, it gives CASSLRPIAGGGGLFF.